This T cell receptor (beta chain) was identified during a study of tumor-infiltrating lymphocytes in localized non-small cell lung cancer. Study-wide background: Resected tumor was paired with non-adjacent uninvolved lung from the same patient. General observations from the study: Different pieces of the same tissue went to different assays, confounding technical variation with intratumor heterogeneity.

Some clones are missing from TCRdb's copy, which holds only in-frame ones; the method was immunoSEQ multiplex PCR. The sample yields 10,000 to 13,000 clones, about 86% seen once. This CDR3 is 11 amino acids long. V lost 3 bases to trimming and J lost 1 base, with 0 bases between them. Germline values: CDR1 SGHDN, CDR2 FVKESK. Comments on this clone: What it recognizes is unknown.

Material for sequencing was uninvolved lung tissue not adjacent to the tumor. The J gene is TRBJ1-1, the V gene TRBV14; D is ambiguous. This TCR derives from a human donor with non-small cell lung cancer. The CDR3 is CASSQNTEAFF. As DNA, the CDR3 is TGTGCCAGCAGCCAGAACACTGAAGCTTTCTTT.